These 16 T cell receptor beta chains originate from one sample sequenced in a study of OX40 agonist ivuxolimab in advanced cancers. Profiling relied on immunoSEQ multiplex PCR, and the TCRdb table lists in-frame clones only, not all of them. The table lists tens of thousands of clones, 79% of them singletons. The sequenced sample was CD4+ or CD8+ T cells sorted from blood, obtained in a trial of the OX40 agonist ivuxolimab. The source is an adult with an advanced solid tumor such as melanoma, head and neck, liver or kidney cancer.

The genes are TRBV18 and TRBJ1-1, with 7 bases fitting TRBD1. This CDR3 has 13 residues. Germline values: CDR1 KGHSH, CDR2 LQKENI. J gave up 7 bases and V 1 base, and 3 bases lay outside the gene matches. CDR3 in amino acids: CASSPRRDSEAFF. The CDR3 nucleotides are TGTGCCAGCTCACCACGTAGGGACAGTGAAGCTTTCTTT.

This clone came up once. This chain connects TRBV19 to TRBJ2-1; 7 bases are shared with TRBD1. The trim removed 9 bases at V and 6 bases at J, leaving 8 bases unmatched. Per the germline V gene, CDR1 is LNHDA and CDR2 is SQIVND (reference sequence). The CDR3 has 13 amino acids. CDR3 bases: TGTGCCAGCTGTCCGGGACAGCCCAATGAGCAGTTCTTC. This codes for CASCPGQPNEQFF.

The rearrangement joins TRBV28 to TRBJ1-5; D call uncertain. Deletions cut 4 bases from V and 4 bases from J, with 14 bases between. The germline CDR1 and CDR2 sequences are MDHEN and SYDVKM. This CDR3 spans 15 amino acids. Written as DNA, the CDR3 is TGTGCCAGCAGTTACACGACGGGGAATAATCAGCCCCAGCATTTT. Its translation is CASSYTTGNNQPQHF.

The V gene is TRBV10-1, the J gene TRBJ2-5; D is perhaps TRBD2 (5 bases). The CDR3 consists of 15 residues. The germline gives CDR1 WNHNN, CDR2 SYGVQD (reference sequence). V lost 3 bases and J lost 3, with 14 bases in between. The CDR3 protein is CASSDEGPPEETQYF. The CDR3 DNA follows: TGCGCCAGCAGTGACGAGGGTCCACCGGAAGAGACCCAGTACTTC.

The V and J genes are TRBV27 and TRBJ1-2; D is unclear. The germline V gene has CDR1 MNHEY and CDR2 SMNVEV (reference sequence). The CDR3 sequence is 13 residues long. With 3 bases removed from V and 4 bases from J, the gap between germline ends came to 9 bases. CDR3 sequence reads: CASSFPRGYGYTF. DNA for the CDR3: TGTGCCAGCAGTTTCCCTCGTGGCTATGGCTACACCTTC.

This clone showed up just once. This chain connects TRBV4-1 to TRBJ2-7; 8 bases are a match to TRBD2. The CDR3 length is 15 residues. Unmatched junction bases numbered 8, after V lost 4 bases and J lost 3 bases. CDR1 and CDR2 from the germline V gene are MGHRA and YSYEKL. The DNA for the CDR3 is TGCGCCAGCAGCCCTCTAGCGGGCCCCTACTACGAGCAGTACTTC. It specifies CASSPLAGPYYEQYF.

The CDR3 is CASKVLSDDEQYF. The CDR3 DNA reads as TGTGCCAGCAAGGTGCTGTCTGACGACGAGCAGTACTTC. V is TRBV27 and J is TRBJ2-7; D unclear. The CDR3 extends over 13 amino acids. CDR1 MNHEY and CDR2 SMNVEV come from the germline V gene (reference sequence). V lost 7 bases to trimming and J lost 5 bases, with 15 bases between them.

This clone was counted once. The V call is TRBV19, the J call TRBJ1-2, with D perhaps TRBD1 (6 bases). The CDR3 contains 16 residues. The V gene's germline CDR1 is LNHDA and CDR2 SQIVND (reference sequence). The germline V and J ends were trimmed by 7 bases and 3 bases, with 21 bases remaining between them. CDR3 loop: CASTLRLGARDYGYTF. CDR3 DNA sequence: TGTGCCAGTACCCTCAGGCTGGGGGCGCGGGACTATGGCTACACCTTC.

The rearrangement links TRBV6-5 to TRBJ1-5; no clear D gene. The CDR3 spans 14 residues. Germline V lookup: CDR1 MNHEY, CDR2 SVGAGI. Trimming left V 0 bases short and J 6 bases short, with 9 bases between. This CDR3 reads CASSYSGGIQPQHF. In DNA form, the CDR3 reads TGTGCCAGCAGTTACTCGGGCGGAATTCAGCCCCAGCATTTT.

The rearrangement joins TRBV19 to TRBJ2-5, with 8 nucleotides matching TRBD2. CDR1 is LNHDA and CDR2 is SQIVND in the germline V gene (reference sequence). The J segment lost 1 base and the V segment lost 6 bases, leaving 13 bases of the junction unmatched. The CDR3 is made up of 17 amino acids. CDR3 in DNA: TGTGCCAGTAGCCCAACCTCCTTAACTAGCGGCCAAGAGACCCAGTACTTC. This encodes CASSPTSLTSGQETQYF.

Comment on this clone: At one end the junction does not follow the germline gene, possibly because of a read error. The genes are TRBV7-7 and TRBJ2-1; 10 bases line up with TRBD2. Germline CDR1 reads SSHAT; CDR2 reads FNYEAQ (reference sequence). The CDR3 covers 16 residues. This CDR3 reads CASSLAQAGGRNEQFF. Here the CDR3 DNA reads TGTGCTAGCAGCTTAGCGCAAGCGGGGGGGAGGAATGAGCAGTTCTTC.

The chain couples TRBV6-5 to TRBJ2-2; TRBD2 matches at 14 bases. Unmatched junction bases numbered 7, after V lost 10 bases and J lost 6 bases. This CDR3 comprises 15 residues. Germline V gives CDR1 MNHEY, CDR2 SVGAGI. The CDR3 DNA is TGTGCCACCGCGGGACTAGCGGGAGTGTCCGGGGAGCTGTTTTTT. Protein: CATAGLAGVSGELFF.

The V call is TRBV5-5, the J call TRBJ2-2, with TRBD2 matching over 10 bases. With V trimmed by 1 base and J by 2 bases, 2 bases remained unmatched. Germline V gene data show CDR1 as SGHKS and CDR2 as YYEKEE (reference sequence). The CDR3 runs to 16 residues. The CDR3: CASSLLAGDNTGELFF. In nucleotides, the CDR3 is TGTGCCAGCAGCTTGCTAGCGGGAGATAACACCGGGGAGCTGTTTTTT.

The chain combines TRBV6-1 with TRBJ2-3, with 9 bases identical to TRBD2. The CDR3 has 15 amino acids. Germline V gene sequence: CDR1 MNHNS, CDR2 SASEGT. With V trimmed by 4 bases and J by 0 bases, 2 bases remained unmatched. CDR3 nucleotides: TGTGCCAGCAGTGCGACTAGCGGAAGCACAGATACGCAGTATTTT. Amino acid sequence: CASSATSGSTDTQYF.

The rearrangement joins TRBV4-1 to TRBJ2-1; no clear D gene. Germline CDR1 and CDR2: MGHRA and YSYEKL. This CDR3 comprises 13 residues. V was cut by 0 bases and J by 7 bases, with 7 bases left in between. The CDR3 coding sequence is TGCGCCAGCAGCCAAGATTGGAAAAATGAGCAGTTCTTC. Amino acid sequence: CASSQDWKNEQFF.

The chain is built from TRBV7-8 and TRBJ2-3; 9 bases align to TRBD1. Looked up from germline, CDR1 is SGHVS and CDR2 is FQNEAQ. After removal of 6 bases from V and 9 bases from J, the junction contained 10 bases not matched to a gene. There are 14 residues in the CDR3. In DNA form, the CDR3 reads TGTGCCAGCAGACCCACGGGACAGGGAAGGACGCAGTATTTT. Translating it yields CASRPTGQGRTQYF.